Below, one TCR beta chain is given with its context. Its specific antigen is unknown. No clone much larger than this one lies a single base away; base qualities are absent. These data are taken from a study of blood T cell repertoires in COVID-19 (dated by TCRdb to 2020 to 2022). Describing the broader study: Samples from collaborators originated in the United States, Italy and Spain and spanned both the acute and convalescent phases of COVID-19. The prospective study material was composed of cDNA or gDNA derived from T cells, B-cell-depleted T cells, or PBMCs. Deeply sampled blood TCRbeta repertoires from subjects exposed to, actively infected with, or recovered from COVID-19 were included in the dataset. The repertoires were made available in a free public database intended to serve as a resource for research on the immune response to SARS-CoV-2. The samples were drawn from the first 160 participants of the ongoing ImmuneRACE study and from 1,254 subjects provided by 6 global collaborators. Sample metadata almost always included a de-identified subject ID, COVID-19 status, age in years and sex. HLA class I and class II types, where available, came from metadata supplied by the sample provider rather than from assay-based typing.

The immunoSEQ Assay, a bias-controlled multiplex PCR, was used to amplify TCRbeta CDR3 regions from genomic DNA. From the authors' description of their analysis: Within the assay, amplification of reference gene primers was used to estimate how many nucleated cells each sample contained. To quantify the absolute abundance of each unique TCRbeta CDR3 rearrangement, sequence reads were collapsed and filtered. For each sample, productive Simpson clonality was calculated by taking the square root of Simpson's diversity index across productive rearrangements. As stored in TCRdb, this immuneACCESS dataset retains in-frame rearrangements with V and J assigned. A fraction of the clones does not appear; measured against another copy, unresolved V genes explain less than half of the discrepancy, and the remainder lacks a known reason. V and J calls and clone size are copied from that table; D and trimming were computed from the DNA. Counted in this sample were roughly 250,000 clones; more than 60% of them appeared once. Around 3.6% of the sample belongs to the ten largest clones.

Collaborating institutions collected whole blood in K2EDTA tubes following their own protocols. For TCRbeta analysis, collaborators shipped samples as frozen whole blood, isolated PBMCs, or DNA extracted from either of those sample types. From the germline V gene, CDR1 is SGHTS and CDR2 is YDEGEE. The junction shows trimming of 6 bases on V and 2 bases on J, and the gene matches do not reach 3 bases of it. The cysteine opens and the phenylalanine closes a CDR3 of 13 amino acids. Only CDR3 DNA remains: 39 bases, in frame from the first base. Results the study describes overall, beyond this receptor: How much clinical and demographic metadata was included differed by source and by participant, and the metadata was provided uncurated.

The chain employs TRBV5-8 and TRBJ2-5; 8 bases in the middle match TRBD1. Sequencing was carried out using peripheral blood. This receptor was taken from a middle-aged woman with active or convalescent COVID-19. The CDR3 protein: CASIRDRQETQYF. The bases are TGTGCCAGCATCAGGGACAGGCAAGAGACCCAGTACTTC.